A selection of T cell receptor beta chains follows, all from one sample in a study of blood T cell repertoires in COVID-19. Generated by immunoSEQ multiplex PCR, the TCRdb table keeps only in-frame clones and is missing some. The table lists 150,000 to 200,000 clones, 75% to 90% of them singletons. The sequenced sample was PBMCs or T cells enriched from blood (not recorded which). Receptors were obtained from a woman between 18 and 30 years old who had recovered from COVID-19. Both conserved end residues are part of each CDR3. Each record gives: clone size, D gene, J gene, V gene, CDR3 length, CDR3 DNA, CDR3 protein. D genes are given only for firm matches. Clone sizes are given selectively: once, few, many, or a class where the clone is expanded.

size: -; D: TRBD1; J: TRBJ2-7; V: TRBV6-5; length: 15; DNA: TGTGCCAGCAGTAAGACAGGGGGGGACTCCTACGAGCAGTACTTC; CDR3: CASSKTGGDSYEQYF
size: -; D: -; J: TRBJ2-7; V: TRBV7-2; length: 15; DNA: TGTGCCAGCAGCTTAAGGGGGTCAGAACGCTACGAGCAGTACTTC; CDR3: CASSLRGSERYEQYF
size: -; D: -; J: TRBJ2-5; V: TRBV2; length: 12; DNA: TGTGCCAGCAGTGAAACTAGCAAGACCCAGTACTTC; CDR3: CASSETSKTQYF
size: -; D: TRBD1; J: TRBJ1-2; V: TRBV7-9; length: 16; DNA: TGTGCCAGCAGCTTAGAAATTCCGGACAGGGGGTTTGGCTACACCTTC; CDR3: CASSLEIPDRGFGYTF
size: -; D: TRBD2; J: TRBJ2-2; V: TRBV2; length: 14; DNA: TGTGCCAGCAGTGTAATAGCGGGAGCCGGGGAGCTGTTTTTT; CDR3: CASSVIAGAGELFF
size: -; D: -; J: TRBJ1-3; V: TRBV24-1; length: 17; DNA: TGTGCCACCAGTGCCCGGGGGATGGGGCCCTCTGGAAACACCATATATTTT; CDR3: CATSARGMGPSGNTIYF
size: -; D: -; J: TRBJ1-1; V: TRBV5-1; length: 14; DNA: TGCGCCAGCAGCTCGTACCTTCCGGACACTGAAGCTTTCTTT; CDR3: CASSSYLPDTEAFF
size: -; D: -; J: TRBJ2-7; V: TRBV29-1; length: 14; DNA: TGCAGCGTTCCGCAGGGTTCCCTTACCTACGAGCAGTACTTC; CDR3: CSVPQGSLTYEQYF
size: few; D: -; J: TRBJ1-2; V: TRBV27; length: 12; DNA: TGTGCCAGCCATGGCGGCACCTATGGCTACACCTTC; CDR3: CASHGGTYGYTF
size: -; D: TRBD1; J: TRBJ2-7; V: TRBV19; length: 15; DNA: TGTGCCAGTAGTATCCCGGGACAGGGGGCTGACGGGCAGTACTTC; CDR3: CASSIPGQGADGQYF
size: -; D: TRBD1; J: TRBJ2-7; V: TRBV5-4; length: 19; DNA: TGTGCCAGCAGCAACATGGAAGTTGGGAGGCCAGGGGGCCCCTACGAGCAGTACTTC; CDR3: CASSNMEVGRPGGPYEQYF
size: -; D: -; J: TRBJ2-1; V: TRBV2; length: 12; DNA: TGTGCCAGCAGTGGGGGGCCCGAAAAGGAGTTCTTC; CDR3: CASSGGPEKEFF
size: -; D: -; J: TRBJ2-1; V: TRBV11-2; length: 16; DNA: TGTGCCAGCAGCTTAATATGGGCGAGCTCCTACAATGAGCAGTTCTTC; CDR3: CASSLIWASSYNEQFF
size: -; D: -; J: TRBJ2-7; V: TRBV28; length: 15; DNA: TGTGCCAGCAGTTTAGAATTCCAGGCCCCCTACGAGCAGTACTTC; CDR3: CASSLEFQAPYEQYF
size: -; D: TRBD1; J: TRBJ2-2; V: TRBV4-1; length: 16; DNA: TGCGCCAGCAGCCCACCAGTGACAGGGAAGTCCGGGGAGCTGTTTTTT; CDR3: CASSPPVTGKSGELFF
size: -; D: TRBD2; J: TRBJ2-2; V: TRBV5-1; length: 14; DNA: TGCGCCAGCTTAAGCGGGGCCAACACCGGGGAGCTGTTTTTT; CDR3: CASLSGANTGELFF
size: -; D: TRBD2; J: TRBJ2-7; V: TRBV11-2; length: 16; DNA: TGTGCCAGCAGCTCTACCGCCGGGACTAGCGGCTACGAGCAGTACTTC; CDR3: CASSSTAGTSGYEQYF
size: -; D: TRBD1; J: TRBJ2-7; V: TRBV20-1; length: 14; DNA: TGCAGTGCTAGTAGTGACAGGGGGCCCAACGAGCAGTACTTC; CDR3: CSASSDRGPNEQYF
size: -; D: -; J: TRBJ2-1; V: TRBV7-3; length: 14; DNA: TGTGCCAGCAGCGCCTACGGGGTCTACAATGAGCAGTTCTTC; CDR3: CASSAYGVYNEQFF
size: -; D: TRBD2; J: TRBJ2-2; V: TRBV4-2; length: 16; DNA: TGTGCCAGCAGCCTCCCGGGACTAGCGTCCCCCGGGGAGCTGTTTTTT; CDR3: CASSLPGLASPGELFF
size: -; D: -; J: TRBJ1-4; V: TRBV4-1; length: 15; DNA: TGCGCCAGCAGCCAGCAGGCCGCAACTAATGAAAAACTGTTTTTT; CDR3: CASSQQAATNEKLFF
size: -; D: -; J: TRBJ1-1; V: TRBV21-1; length: 13; DNA: TGTGCCAGCAGCAAACGTAAGGGAGGGGAAGCTTTCTTT; CDR3: CASSKRKGGEAFF
size: few; D: -; J: TRBJ2-3; V: TRBV7-9; length: 13; DNA: TGTGCCAGCAGCTTATCGACAGCCGATACGCAGTATTTT; CDR3: CASSLSTADTQYF
size: once; D: -; J: TRBJ2-3; V: TRBV5-1; length: 14; DNA: TGCGCCAGCTGCTTGGCTAGCGCGACAGATACGCAGTATTTT; CDR3: CASCLASATDTQYF
size: -; D: -; J: TRBJ2-7; V: TRBV5-1; length: 16; DNA: TGCGCCAGCAGGGCCCCAGAGGCCCAAAAGGAGTACGAGCAGTACTTC; CDR3: CASRAPEAQKEYEQYF
size: -; D: -; J: TRBJ1-1; V: TRBV27; length: 14; DNA: TGTGCCAGCAGTCCCACGGGACTCCCGATCGAAGCTTTCTTT; CDR3: CASSPTGLPIEAFF
size: -; D: TRBD1; J: TRBJ1-4; V: TRBV19; length: 14; DNA: TGTGCCAGTAGTAGACAGGGGGCTTACGAAAAACTGTTTTTT; CDR3: CASSRQGAYEKLFF
size: once; D: -; J: TRBJ2-5; V: TRBV9; length: 14; DNA: TGTGCCAGCAGCGTAGTCGGAGGGATTGAGACCCAGTACTTC; CDR3: CASSVVGGIETQYF
size: few; D: -; J: TRBJ1-1; V: TRBV19; length: 14; DNA: TGTGCCAGTAGTCCGGGACTTTTCAACACTGAAGCTTTCTTT; CDR3: CASSPGLFNTEAFF
size: -; D: TRBD1; J: TRBJ2-3; V: TRBV5-1; length: 15; DNA: TGCGCCAGCAGTTCGGGACAGACTAGCACAGATACGCAGTATTTT; CDR3: CASSSGQTSTDTQYF
size: -; D: TRBD2; J: TRBJ2-1; V: TRBV5-4; length: 19; DNA: TGTGCCAGCAGCACAAAAGGGGGTAGCGGGAGATCTACCTACAATGAGCAGTTCTTC; CDR3: CASSTKGGSGRSTYNEQFF
size: -; D: TRBD2; J: TRBJ2-2; V: TRBV11-3; length: 16; DNA: TGTGCCAGCAGCTTAGGGCTAGCGGGAGTAGCCGGGGAGCTGTTTTTT; CDR3: CASSLGLAGVAGELFF
size: -; D: -; J: TRBJ2-3; V: TRBV19; length: 16; DNA: TGTGCCAGTATCGACCGGGCTAGCGCTAGCACAGATACGCAGTATTTT; CDR3: CASIDRASASTDTQYF
size: -; D: -; J: TRBJ2-5; V: TRBV5-4; length: 12; DNA: TGTGCCAGCAGCTTGCTTACGGGGACCCAGTACTTC; CDR3: CASSLLTGTQYF
size: -; D: -; J: TRBJ2-1; V: TRBV21-1; length: 16; DNA: TGTGCCAGCAGCAAATTGGGGGGGTTGGATTACAATGAGCAGTTCTTC; CDR3: CASSKLGGLDYNEQFF
size: once; D: TRBD2; J: TRBJ2-7; V: TRBV2; length: 15; DNA: TGTGCCAGCAGCGAATCTGGACTAGCGGCCTACGAGCAGTACTTC; CDR3: CASSESGLAAYEQYF
size: once; D: TRBD1; J: TRBJ2-7; V: TRBV7-8; length: 17; DNA: TGTGCCAGCAGCCGAACCCAGAGGGGGCGGTTGACCTACGAGCAGTACTTC; CDR3: CASSRTQRGRLTYEQYF
size: -; D: TRBD1; J: TRBJ2-7; V: TRBV5-1; length: 15; DNA: TGCGCCAGCAGCTTGAGGACAGGGAGCTCCTACGAGCAGTACTTC; CDR3: CASSLRTGSSYEQYF
size: -; D: -; J: TRBJ2-3; V: TRBV12-3/TRBV12-4; length: 11; DNA: TGTGCCAGCAGGAGAACAGATACGCAGTATTTT; CDR3: CASRRTDTQYF
size: -; D: TRBD2; J: TRBJ2-1; V: TRBV5-8; length: 17; DNA: TGTGCCAGCAGCCCATCCTTAAGGACTAGCGGGCTTCTTGAGCAGTTCTTC; CDR3: CASSPSLRTSGLLEQFF
size: -; D: TRBD2; J: TRBJ2-3; V: TRBV19; length: 16; DNA: TGTGCCAGTAGTCCGCAACTAGCGGTAAGGGGGGATACGCAGTATTTT; CDR3: CASSPQLAVRGDTQYF
size: -; D: -; J: TRBJ1-3; V: TRBV28; length: 15; DNA: TGTGCCAGCAGTTTATTCGCAGGGCGGGGAAACACCATATATTTT; CDR3: CASSLFAGRGNTIYF
size: -; D: TRBD1; J: TRBJ1-2; V: TRBV27; length: 17; DNA: TGTGCCAGCAGTTCAATCGAGACAGGGGGAAAATCCTATGGCTACACCTTC; CDR3: CASSSIETGGKSYGYTF
size: -; D: -; J: TRBJ2-1; V: TRBV6-6; length: 11; DNA: TGTGCCAGCAGGCGCGGGCATGAGCAGTTCTTC; CDR3: CASRRGHEQFF
size: many; D: TRBD1; J: TRBJ2-7; V: TRBV6-5; length: 15; DNA: TGTGCCAGCAGTTCCGGGACAGGGGGGTACGACGAGCAGTACTTC; CDR3: CASSSGTGGYDEQYF
size: -; D: -; J: TRBJ2-2; V: TRBV1; length: 15; DNA: TGCACCAGCAGCCAAGATTGGCTGAACACCGGGGAGCTGTTTTTT; CDR3: CTSSQDWLNTGELFF
size: -; D: TRBD2; J: TRBJ2-2; V: TRBV29-1; length: 15; DNA: TGCAGCGTTGAAGAAGCGGGAGATAACACCGGGGAGCTGTTTTTT; CDR3: CSVEEAGDNTGELFF
size: -; D: -; J: TRBJ1-1; V: TRBV5-1; length: 13; DNA: TGCGCCAGCCTCCCGGACGGGGGCACTGAAGCTTTCTTT; CDR3: CASLPDGGTEAFF
size: -; D: -; J: TRBJ2-7; V: TRBV4-3; length: 15; DNA: TGCGCCAGCAGCCAAGATTTAGACCCTGGGGCGGGACAGTACTTC; CDR3: CASSQDLDPGAGQYF
size: -; D: -; J: TRBJ2-3; V: TRBV6-4; length: 14; DNA: TGTGCCAGCAGTGCGAGTACCAGCACAGATACGCAGTATTTT; CDR3: CASSASTSTDTQYF
size: -; D: TRBD2; J: TRBJ2-1; V: TRBV2; length: 17; DNA: TGTGCCAGCAGTGACGAGGGGACTAGCGGGAGGTACAATGAGCAGTTCTTC; CDR3: CASSDEGTSGRYNEQFF
size: -; D: TRBD2; J: TRBJ2-7; V: TRBV3-1/TRBV3-2; length: 17; DNA: TGTGCCAGCAGCCAACCGGGACTAGCGGGGACCCCCTACGAGCAGTACTTC; CDR3: CASSQPGLAGTPYEQYF
size: -; D: -; J: TRBJ1-3; V: TRBV11-2; length: 13; DNA: TGTGCCAGCAGCTTAAATCAGGGAAACACCATATATTTT; CDR3: CASSLNQGNTIYF
size: -; D: -; J: TRBJ2-3; V: TRBV6-5; length: 12; DNA: TGTGCCGTGAGGAGGGCTCCCTCTACGCAGTATTTT; CDR3: CAVRRAPSTQYF
size: -; D: TRBD2; J: TRBJ2-1; V: TRBV9; length: 19; DNA: TGTGCCAGCAGCCTGACCGGACTAGCGGGAGGGGTGGAATACAATGAGCAGTTCTTC; CDR3: CASSLTGLAGGVEYNEQFF